This T cell receptor (beta chain) was recorded in a study of response to subunit inactivated influenza vaccine. Study-level points and caveats: T cells newly recruited by each seasonal influenza vaccination are few, the authors suggested.

TCRdb reprocessed the RT-PCR reads via MiXCR and lists one record per CDR3 protein. The repertoire holds around 470,000 distinct CDR3 sequences, with less than 7.5% as singletons. Points on this clonotype: No antigen is known for it. A much larger clone lies one base from this, so it may be a read error.

The CDR3 consists of 13 residues. Germline V gene sequence: CDR1 LNHNV, CDR2 YYDKDF (reference sequence). The V and J ends lost 3 bases and 9 bases respectively, with 15 bases between them. The source of this sequence is a man aged 50-75 years who received an inactivated influenza vaccine. Sequences were derived from PBMCs from blood, sampled 23 months after vaccination. The rearrangement joins TRBV15 to TRBJ2-7; D assignment may be TRBD1 or TRBD2 (5 bases each). The CDR3 reads CATSSVRDQGQYF. In DNA, the CDR3 is TGTGCCACCAGCAGTGTCAGGGACCAGGGGCAGTACTTC.